This is a list of T cell receptor beta chains from one sample in a study of identical twins. One entry per CDR3 protein results from TCRdb running MiXCR on the 5' RACE reads. The table shows roughly 720,000 distinct CDR3 sequences, with around a sixth occurring only once. The same sample was also used in a study of T cells expressing NK-cell markers.

The sample consisted of PBMCs. The receptors shown here come from a woman in her late teens or twenties in good health. Each CDR3 is given with its conserved first and last residue. The D gene is left open where the match is weak. Size is omitted from some rows. Given values are once, few, many or a class for expanded clones.

CDR3	DNA	V	size	D	length	J
CASSPDRAPDTQYF	TGTGCCAGCAGCCCCGACAGGGCGCCAGATACGCAGTATTTT	TRBV7-8	NA	TRBD1	14	TRBJ2-3
CASSLGREDYTF	TGTGCCAGCAGCTTGGGGCGTGAAGACTACACCTTC	TRBV7-9	few	NA	12	TRBJ1-2
CAIPRVSRVSLAKNIQYF	TGTGCCATCCCGAGAGTCAGTAGGGTTAGCCTAGCCAAAAACATTCAGTACTTC	TRBV21-1	few	NA	18	TRBJ2-4
CAISDEGVKQFF	TGTGCCATCAGTGATGAGGGAGTTAAGCAGTTCTTC	TRBV10-3	NA	NA	12	TRBJ2-1
CASSYAERGTYEQYF	TGTGCCAGCAGTTACGCCGAGCGGGGTACCTACGAGCAGTACTTC	TRBV6-5	NA	TRBD2	15	TRBJ2-7
CASSQGTSGASAQYF	TGCGCCAGCAGCCAGGGGACTAGCGGGGCCTCAGCGCAGTACTTC	TRBV5-1	few	TRBD2	15	TRBJ2-7
CASKTAGGADTQYF	TGTGCCAGCAAAACAGCGGGAGGGGCCGATACGCAGTATTTT	TRBV5-5	many	TRBD2	14	TRBJ2-3
CASSVAGLVHEQFF	TGTGCCAGCAGCGTTGCCGGACTAGTCCATGAGCAGTTCTTC	TRBV9	NA	TRBD2	14	TRBJ2-1
CASSPGTSAISQYF	TGTGCCAGCAGTCCTGGGACCTCAGCTATATCGCAGTATTTT	TRBV27	NA	NA	14	TRBJ2-3
CASSTWGGSYEQYF	TGTGCCAGTAGCACGTGGGGGGGCTCCTACGAGCAGTACTTC	TRBV7-2	few	TRBD2	14	TRBJ2-7
CASSSSYDVVDTQYF	TGTGCCAGCAGCTCCTCCTATGATGTGGTAGATACGCAGTATTTT	TRBV11-3	NA	NA	15	TRBJ2-3
CSARGFEGSPLHF	TGCAGTGCTAGAGGGTTTGAGGGGTCACCCCTCCACTTT	TRBV20-1	NA	NA	13	TRBJ1-6
CASSERRDSETQYF	TGTGCCAGCAGCGAGCGGAGGGATTCGGAGACCCAGTACTTC	TRBV7-9	NA	NA	14	TRBJ2-5
CASRSSGASTDTQYF	TGTGCCAGCCGTAGTAGCGGCGCTAGCACAGATACGCAGTATTTT	TRBV4-2	many	NA	15	TRBJ2-3
CASGTALEAFF	TGTGCCTCTGGGACAGCCCTTGAAGCTTTCTTT	TRBV30	NA	TRBD1	11	TRBJ1-1
CASTGEKYGYTF	TGTGCCAGCACCGGGGAAAAGTATGGCTACACCTTC	TRBV12-3/TRBV12-4	NA	NA	12	TRBJ1-2
CASSETQGAYEQYF	TGTGCCAGCAGTGAGACGCAGGGGGCCTACGAGCAGTACTTC	TRBV13	NA	TRBD1	14	TRBJ2-7
CSARLGTGDHGELFF	TGCAGTGCTAGACTCGGGACAGGGGATCACGGGGAGCTGTTTTTT	TRBV20-1	NA	TRBD1	15	TRBJ2-2
CASSESRLRTASYNEQFF	TGCGCCAGCAGTGAGTCGCGTCTTAGGACAGCCTCCTACAATGAGCAGTTCTTC	TRBV10-2	NA	NA	18	TRBJ2-1
CASSERRGGRGDTQYF	TGTGCCAGCAGTGAACGGCGGGGGGGCCGGGGAGATACGCAGTATTTT	TRBV2	NA	TRBD2	16	TRBJ2-3
CASSVVAGGNTGELFF	TGTGCCAGCAGCGTAGTAGCGGGGGGAAACACCGGGGAGCTGTTTTTT	TRBV9	NA	TRBD2	16	TRBJ2-2
CASSFTGLEGGEQFF	TGTGCCAGCAGCTTTACGGGACTAGAGGGAGGTGAGCAGTTCTTC	TRBV7-2	NA	TRBD2	15	TRBJ2-1
CSPWGGTLAKNIQYF	TGCAGTCCATGGGGGGGAACTTTAGCCAAAAACATTCAGTACTTC	TRBV20-1	once	TRBD2	15	TRBJ2-4
CSARSGQGDNEQFF	TGCAGTGCTAGATCAGGACAGGGGGACAATGAGCAGTTCTTC	TRBV20-1	NA	TRBD1	14	TRBJ2-1
CASSLAEGLWLEETQYF	TGCGCCAGCAGCTTGGCCGAGGGCCTGTGGTTGGAAGAGACCCAGTACTTC	TRBV5-1	NA	NA	17	TRBJ2-5
CASTGQGREKLFF	TGCGCCAGCACCGGACAGGGAAGAGAAAAACTGTTTTTT	TRBV5-1	NA	TRBD1	13	TRBJ1-4
CASSLPEDSLNTEAFF	TGTGCCAGCAGCTTACCCGAGGACAGCCTGAACACTGAAGCTTTCTTT	TRBV7-9	NA	NA	16	TRBJ1-1
CSATLAGTNEKLFF	TGCAGTGCTACGCTGGCCGGTACTAATGAAAAACTGTTTTTT	TRBV20-1	few	NA	14	TRBJ1-4
CASSGREGQEGIQYF	TGTGCCAGCAGCGGCCGGGAGGGACAGGAGGGCATTCAGTACTTC	TRBV9	NA	NA	15	TRBJ2-4
CSARKLTSGSTDTQYF	TGCAGTGCTAGAAAACTCACTAGCGGCAGCACAGATACGCAGTATTTT	TRBV20-1	NA	TRBD2	16	TRBJ2-3
CASRPSYAGDTQYF	TGCGCCAGCCGACCTTCCTACGCGGGGGATACGCAGTATTTT	TRBV5-1	few	NA	14	TRBJ2-3
CSVWALAGGRSSYEQYF	TGCAGCGTGTGGGCACTAGCGGGAGGGCGGAGCTCCTACGAGCAGTACTTC	TRBV29-1	few	TRBD2	17	TRBJ2-7
CASSPSDRGGRKTGELFF	TGTGCCAGCAGCCCATCGGACAGGGGAGGTAGAAAAACCGGGGAGCTGTTTTTT	TRBV12-3/TRBV12-4	NA	TRBD1	18	TRBJ2-2
CSARDGGDNEQFF	TGCAGTGCTAGAGATGGGGGGGACAATGAGCAGTTCTTC	TRBV20-1	NA	TRBD2	13	TRBJ2-1
CASSQDSQGGWYNEQFF	TGCGCCAGCAGCCAAGATTCTCAGGGCGGTTGGTACAATGAGCAGTTCTTC	TRBV4-3	NA	NA	17	TRBJ2-1
CASSAGDRLSGELFF	TGTGCCAGCAGTGCCGGGGACAGGTTAAGCGGGGAGCTGTTTTTT	TRBV12-3/TRBV12-4	few	TRBD1	15	TRBJ2-2
CASSVAGIHNEQFF	TGTGCCAGCAGCGTCGCCGGGATACACAATGAGCAGTTCTTC	TRBV9	few	NA	14	TRBJ2-1
CASSLDSRPQHF	TGTGCCAGCAGTTTAGACTCCCGGCCCCAGCATTTT	TRBV12-3/TRBV12-4	few	NA	12	TRBJ1-5
CASSLADYGYTF	TGTGCCAGCAGTTTAGCAGACTATGGCTACACCTTC	TRBV12-3/TRBV12-4	NA	NA	12	TRBJ1-2
CSVVKANVVETQYF	TGCAGCGTTGTTAAAGCTAATGTAGTAGAGACCCAGTACTTC	TRBV29-1	few	NA	14	TRBJ2-5
CASSPTEDTQYF	TGCGCCAGCAGCCCCACCGAAGATACGCAGTATTTT	TRBV5-1	NA	NA	12	TRBJ2-3
CASSLMGQSSYNEQFF	TGTGCCAGCAGCTTAATGGGACAGAGCTCCTACAATGAGCAGTTCTTC	TRBV12-3/TRBV12-4	NA	TRBD1	16	TRBJ2-1
CATSRYDLGDTQYF	TGTGCCACCAGCAGATACGACTTGGGTGATACGCAGTATTTT	TRBV15	NA	NA	14	TRBJ2-3
CASSLSRRGPTYEQYF	TGTGCCAGCAGCCTCTCAAGGCGCGGGCCCACATACGAGCAGTACTTC	TRBV7-9	NA	NA	16	TRBJ2-7
CSTRTGQTEAFF	TGCAGTACCCGAACCGGACAGACTGAAGCTTTCTTT	TRBV20-1	few	NA	12	TRBJ1-1